These T cell receptor beta chains were read from a single sample in a study of T cell repertoires in cytomegalovirus infection. TCRdb re-called the reads through MiXCR, storing one row per CDR3 protein. The data show some 560,000 distinct CDR3 sequences, with around 40% seen just once and around 48% held by the top ten. The antigens these receptors bind are not known. This sample comprised cultured PBMCs, obtained from culture after CMV antigen stimulation. The receptor source for this set is a human donor in good health (CMV status not recorded). Some clones in this sample may be carry-over from other donors' samples. The CDR3 runs from the conserved cysteine through the conserved F or W. The D gene is left open where the match is weak. Size tells how often a clone was seen (once, few, many) or the class of an expanded clone, and some rows leave it out.

clone_size j_call d_call v_call cdr3_nt cdr3_aa
. TRBJ2-3 . TRBV7-2 TGTGCCAGCAGCCCACACCTGGCGGGTCAGGGAATAGATACGCAGTATTTT CASSPHLAGQGIDTQYF
. TRBJ2-6 . TRBV2 TGTGCCAGCCGCCCCTTCCGGGAGTCCTCTGGGGCCAACGTCCTGACTTTC CASRPFRESSGANVLTF
. TRBJ2-1 . TRBV4-2 TGTGCCAGCAGCCCTAGCCGGTGGCAGGGGAAGGGAAATGAGCAGTTCTTC CASSPSRWQGKGNEQFF
. TRBJ2-1 . TRBV4-2 TGTGCCAGCAGCACCACCCGCCCTGACCAGCCGGGTGGGCTCGACAATGAGCAGTTCTTC CASSTTRPDQPGGLDNEQFF
. TRBJ1-2 . TRBV25-1 TGTGCCAGCAGTTGGGAAGGGGGATTCTATGGCTACACCTTC CASSWEGGFYGYTF
. TRBJ1-6 . TRBV7-4 TGTGCCAGCAGCTTAGGCCGGGGAGAAGGCCCCTCCTATAATTCACCCCTCCACTTT CASSLGRGEGPSYNSPLHF
once TRBJ1-6 . TRBV12-3/TRBV12-4 TGTGCCAGCAGTCCGACAAATAGTGATAATTCACCCCTCCACTTT CASSPTNSDNSPLHF
. TRBJ2-7 TRBD1 TRBV4-2 TGTGCCAGCAGCCAAGATGGCCAGGGGGAGTCCTACGAGCAGTACTTC CASSQDGQGESYEQYF
. TRBJ1-2 TRBD1 TRBV4-1 TGCGCCAGCAGCCCATACTTCGGACAGGGCTTATATGGCTACACCTTC CASSPYFGQGLYGYTF
. TRBJ2-2 TRBD2 TRBV5-4 TGTGCCAGCAGCCAGGGGCGGGGGGTCCGGGACGGTCCGAACACCGGGGAGCTGTTTTTT CASSQGRGVRDGPNTGELFF
few TRBJ2-3 TRBD2 TRBV7-2 TGTGCCAGTCGACTAGCGGGCGGGGGAGATACGCAGTATTTT CASRLAGGGDTQYF
. TRBJ2-1 TRBD1 TRBV7-9 TGTGCCAGCAGCCCCTGGACAGGGGGCATAGATGAGCAGTTCTTC CASSPWTGGIDEQFF
. TRBJ1-4 . TRBV12-3/TRBV12-4 TGTGCCAGCAGTGTCATCAGGGGACCGAATGAAAAACTGTTTTTT CASSVIRGPNEKLFF
few TRBJ1-5 . TRBV28 TGTGCCAGCACCCCCCGGGCCAGGGGCGCGACTTATGGACAGCCCCAGCATTTT CASTPRARGATYGQPQHF
many TRBJ2-3 . TRBV6-1 TGTGCCAGCAGTGATGGGAGGGGGACTGATACGCAGTATTTT CASSDGRGTDTQYF
. TRBJ1-2 . TRBV4-1 TGCGCCAGCAGCCAAGGCAAAACATATACTAACTATGGCTACACCTTC CASSQGKTYTNYGYTF
. TRBJ2-3 TRBD2 TRBV27 TGTGCCAGCACCTCACTGGGGGGGACCCGGGAAACAGATACGCAGTATTTT CASTSLGGTRETDTQYF
. TRBJ2-7 TRBD2 TRBV19 TGTGCCAGTAGCCCTCATAGGACTAGCGGGACTACCCCCACCTACGAGCAGTACTTC CASSPHRTSGTTPTYEQYF
. TRBJ2-1 TRBD2 TRBV6-2/TRBV6-3 TGTGCCAGCAGTATGACTAGCGGGAGTGCTCATGAGCAGTTCTTC CASSMTSGSAHEQFF
few TRBJ2-1 . TRBV12-5 TGTGCTAGTGGTTCTCCCCCGGGTGGAACCCAGTTCTTC CASGSPPGGTQFF
. TRBJ2-3 . TRBV7-6 TGTGCCAGCAGCCCGAGAGGGGTATCCACAGATACGCAGTATTTT CASSPRGVSTDTQYF
few TRBJ1-6 . TRBV12-3/TRBV12-4 TGTGCCAGCAGTTCGGGACCGAATAATTCACCCCTCCACTTT CASSSGPNNSPLHF
. TRBJ1-3 . TRBV15 TGTGCCACCAGCAGTTCGATGTCCGGAAACACCATATATTTT CATSSSMSGNTIYF
. TRBJ1-1 . TRBV7-9 TGTGCCAGCAGCTTAGACGCAGGGTGGACTGAAGCTTTCTTT CASSLDAGWTEAFF
. TRBJ1-1 . TRBV6-6 TGTGCCAGCGGAAGAGGTCGGGGGAAGAGCCTTACTGAAGCTTTCTTT CASGRGRGKSLTEAFF
few TRBJ1-2 . TRBV7-2 TGTGCCAGCAGCTTAGCAGAGGGCTTCGGCTACACCTTC CASSLAEGFGYTF
. TRBJ2-6 . TRBV19 TGTGCCAGTAGTATAGACAGCCCTGGGGCCAACGTCCTGACTTTC CASSIDSPGANVLTF
many TRBJ2-6 . TRBV11-2 TGTGCCAGCAGCTTACAGGGCTCTGGGGCCAACGTCCTGACTTTC CASSLQGSGANVLTF
. TRBJ1-5 . TRBV7-9 TGTGCCAGCAGCTTAGCTGATAGGTATAGCAATCAGCCCCAGCATTTT CASSLADRYSNQPQHF
few TRBJ2-5 . TRBV7-7 TGTGCCAGCAGCTCAGCCCTCGGAGAGCACCGTCCAGAGACCCAGTACTTC CASSSALGEHRPETQYF
once TRBJ1-4 . TRBV4-3 TGCGCCAGCAGCCAAGGGGGGGGAAGAACTAATGAAAAACTGTTTTTT CASSQGGGRTNEKLFF
. TRBJ1-5 . TRBV19 TGTGCCAGTAGCCCGACGATGAATCAGCCCCAGCATTTT CASSPTMNQPQHF
few TRBJ1-5 . TRBV12-5 TGTGCTAGTGGTTTGGCCCTTGGGGCAGGCTACAATCAGCCCCAGCATTTT CASGLALGAGYNQPQHF
few TRBJ1-2 . TRBV6-5 TGTGCCAGCAGTTACTCCCCAACAAGGGCGCGGTATGGCTACACCTTC CASSYSPTRARYGYTF
. TRBJ2-1 . TRBV29-1 TGCAGCACTGGGGGAATAGGGGACAATGAGCAGTTCTTC CSTGGIGDNEQFF
. TRBJ2-1 TRBD2 TRBV11-1 TGTGCCAGCAGCTTAAGACTAGCGGGTGCCTCTAGGGAGCAGTTCTTC CASSLRLAGASREQFF
. TRBJ1-6 . TRBV6-6 TGTGCCAGCAAGAGGCTCTATAATTCACCCCTCCACTTT CASKRLYNSPLHF
. TRBJ2-7 . TRBV11-2 TGTGCCAGCAGCTTAGAAACGCTAGAGCAGTACTTC CASSLETLEQYF
. TRBJ2-5 TRBD2 TRBV29-1 TGCAGCGTTGGCTTCTCTAGCGGGAGGAAGGAGACCCAGTACTTC CSVGFSSGRKETQYF
. TRBJ2-7 . TRBV6-1 TGTGCCAGCAGTCCCGGCCCCCTGGGCTACGAGCAGTACTTC CASSPGPLGYEQYF
. TRBJ2-5 TRBD2 TRBV20-1 TGCAGTGCTAGGTCCCGACTAGCGGGGGGCTCAACCCAAGAGACCCAGTACTTC CSARSRLAGGSTQETQYF
. TRBJ1-5 . TRBV19 TGTGCCAGTAGTATGAGGAGCAGCCCAGATCAGCCCCAGCATTTT CASSMRSSPDQPQHF
once TRBJ2-3 . TRBV29-1 TGCAGCGTATCCGGGACAGATACGCAGTATTTT CSVSGTDTQYF
. TRBJ1-2 . TRBV11-2 TGTGCCAGCAGGAGGGTAGGGGCCAGACTCTATGGCTACACCTTC CASRRVGARLYGYTF
. TRBJ2-1 . TRBV4-3 TGCGCCAGCAGCCAATACTACAGGGATGAGTTATACAATGAGCAGTTCTTC CASSQYYRDELYNEQFF
many TRBJ2-6 . TRBV7-8 TGTGCCAGCAGCTTACGGGGCCTCGCGGCCCACTCTGGGGCCAACGTCCTGACTTTC CASSLRGLAAHSGANVLTF
. TRBJ2-7 TRBD2 TRBV7-2 TGTGCCAGCAGCCCCTGGACTAGTTTTGAGGACGAGCAGTACTTC CASSPWTSFEDEQYF
. TRBJ2-1 . TRBV6-1 TGTGCCAGCAGTGAACCCCAGGGTGGTCCTTACAATGAGCAGTTCTTC CASSEPQGGPYNEQFF
. TRBJ2-3 . TRBV20-1 TGCAGTGCTAATACGGGGGGCGCGGGAACAGATACGCAGTATTTT CSANTGGAGTDTQYF
few TRBJ2-7 . TRBV6-8 TGTGCCAGCAGTTACGCGACTACCCACGAGCAGTACTTC CASSYATTHEQYF
. TRBJ2-5 . TRBV2 TGTGCCAGCAGTGAACCGGCCCAAGGGGCCCAGTACTTC CASSEPAQGAQYF
. TRBJ2-1 TRBD2 TRBV12-3/TRBV12-4 TGTGCCAGCAGTCTCCCTAGCGGGGGGTGCCCCGAGCAGTTCTTC CASSLPSGGCPEQFF
few TRBJ2-1 TRBD1 TRBV15 TGTGCCACCAGCAGACGTCAGGGGGCAGGGAATGAGCAGTTCTTC CATSRRQGAGNEQFF
. TRBJ1-5 TRBD1 TRBV7-4 TGTGCCAGCAGCCGGACAGGAGCTAATCAGCCCCAGCATTTT CASSRTGANQPQHF
. TRBJ2-7 . TRBV6-1 TGTGCCAGCAGTGCCCCCACAGGGGACAAATGGAGGGCCTACGAGCAGTACTTC CASSAPTGDKWRAYEQYF
few TRBJ1-2 TRBD1 TRBV19 TGTGCCAGTAGAGAGACAGGGGCGGGCTATGGCTACACCTTC CASRETGAGYGYTF
few TRBJ2-1 . TRBV12-3/TRBV12-4 TGTGCCAGCAGTTTGAACGGGAGAGGCGATGAGCAGTTCTTC CASSLNGRGDEQFF
few TRBJ2-5 . TRBV19 TGTGCCAGTAGAAGTGGGAACCAAGAGACCCAGTACTTC CASRSGNQETQYF
. TRBJ2-2 . TRBV6-1 TGTGCCAGCAGGCCCTTGCGGGGAATGTCCACCGGGGAGCTGTTTTTT CASRPLRGMSTGELFF